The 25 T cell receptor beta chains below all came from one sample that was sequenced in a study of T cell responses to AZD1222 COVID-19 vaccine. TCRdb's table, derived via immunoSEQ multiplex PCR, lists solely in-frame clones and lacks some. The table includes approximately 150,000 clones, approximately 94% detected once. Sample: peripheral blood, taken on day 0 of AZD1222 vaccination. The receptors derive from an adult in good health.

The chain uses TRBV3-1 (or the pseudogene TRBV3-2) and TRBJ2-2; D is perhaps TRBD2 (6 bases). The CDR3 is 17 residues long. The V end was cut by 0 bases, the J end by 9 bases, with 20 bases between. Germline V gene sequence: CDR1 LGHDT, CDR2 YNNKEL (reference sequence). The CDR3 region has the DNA TGTGCCAGCAGCCAAGAAATGATGCGGGGCCGTTACCGGGAGCTGTTTTTT. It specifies CASSQEMMRGRYRELFF.

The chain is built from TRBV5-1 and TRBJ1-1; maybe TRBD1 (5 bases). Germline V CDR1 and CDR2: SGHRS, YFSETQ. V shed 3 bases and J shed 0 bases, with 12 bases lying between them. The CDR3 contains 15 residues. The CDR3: CASSSWGELNTEAFF. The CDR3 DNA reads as TGCGCCAGCAGCTCGTGGGGGGAACTGAACACTGAAGCTTTCTTT.

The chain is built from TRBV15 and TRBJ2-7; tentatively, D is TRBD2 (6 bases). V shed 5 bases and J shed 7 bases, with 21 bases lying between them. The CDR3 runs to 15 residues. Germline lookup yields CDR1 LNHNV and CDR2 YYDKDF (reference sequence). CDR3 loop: CATSRYRPGDGEQYF. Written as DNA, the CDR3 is TGTGCCACCAGCCGATACCGTCCGGGGGATGGTGAGCAGTACTTC.

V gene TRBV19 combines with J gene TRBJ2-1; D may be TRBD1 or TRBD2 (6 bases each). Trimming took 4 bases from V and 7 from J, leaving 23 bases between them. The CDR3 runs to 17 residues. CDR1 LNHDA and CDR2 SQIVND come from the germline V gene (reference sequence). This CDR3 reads CASSTIRASDQGNEQFF. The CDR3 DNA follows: TGTGCCAGTAGTACCATTCGAGCTAGCGATCAGGGGAATGAGCAGTTCTTC.

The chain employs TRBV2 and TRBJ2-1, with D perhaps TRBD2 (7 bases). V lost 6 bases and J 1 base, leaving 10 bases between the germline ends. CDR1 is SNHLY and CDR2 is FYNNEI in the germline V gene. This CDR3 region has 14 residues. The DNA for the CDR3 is TGTGCCAGCAGGGGGGGGCTTTCCTACAATGAGCAGTTCTTC. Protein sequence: CASRGGLSYNEQFF.

The CDR3 here is CASSQDRDRTNYGYTF. The CDR3 DNA reads as TGTGCCAGCAGCCAAGATCGAGACAGGACTAACTATGGCTACACCTTC. The rearrangement uses TRBV4-2 and TRBJ1-2, with a tentative D call TRBD1 (6 bases). Trimming pared 0 bases from V and 0 bases from J, leaving 11 bases between. CDR1 and CDR2 from the germline V gene are LGHNA and YNFKEQ. CDR3 length equals 16 residues.

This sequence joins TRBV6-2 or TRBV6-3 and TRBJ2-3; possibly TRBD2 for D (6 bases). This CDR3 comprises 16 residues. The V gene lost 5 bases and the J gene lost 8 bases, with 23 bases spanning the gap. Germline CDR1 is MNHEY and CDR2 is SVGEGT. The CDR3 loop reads CASSEHGDSRGRTQYF. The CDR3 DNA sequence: TGTGCCAGCAGTGAGCATGGGGACTCCCGGGGCCGTACGCAGTATTTT.

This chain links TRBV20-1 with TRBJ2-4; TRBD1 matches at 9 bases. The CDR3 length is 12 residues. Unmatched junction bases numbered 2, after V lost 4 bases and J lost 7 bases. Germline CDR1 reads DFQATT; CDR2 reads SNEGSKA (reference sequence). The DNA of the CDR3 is TGCAGTGCTATTGACAGGGGGAACATTCAGTACTTC. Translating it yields CSAIDRGNIQYF.

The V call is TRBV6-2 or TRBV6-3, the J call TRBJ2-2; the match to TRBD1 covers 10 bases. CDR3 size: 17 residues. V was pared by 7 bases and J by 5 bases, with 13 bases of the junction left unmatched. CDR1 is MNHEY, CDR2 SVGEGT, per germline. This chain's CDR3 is CASTYSTGGRGTGELFF. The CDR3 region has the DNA TGTGCCAGCACCTACTCGACAGGGGGCAGGGGAACCGGGGAGCTGTTTTTT.

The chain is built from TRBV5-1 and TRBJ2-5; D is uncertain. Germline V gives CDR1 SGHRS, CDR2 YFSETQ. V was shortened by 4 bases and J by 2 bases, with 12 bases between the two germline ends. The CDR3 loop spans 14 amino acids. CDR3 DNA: TGCGCCAGCAGCCCTTGGCGTTTACAAGAGACCCAGTACTTC. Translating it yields CASSPWRLQETQYF.

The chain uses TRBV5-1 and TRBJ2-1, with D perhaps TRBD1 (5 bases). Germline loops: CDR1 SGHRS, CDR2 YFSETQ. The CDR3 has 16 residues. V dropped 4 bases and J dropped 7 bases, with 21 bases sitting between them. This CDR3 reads CASSPTSETAVNEQFF. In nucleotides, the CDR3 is TGCGCCAGCAGCCCGACCTCTGAGACAGCAGTTAATGAGCAGTTCTTC.

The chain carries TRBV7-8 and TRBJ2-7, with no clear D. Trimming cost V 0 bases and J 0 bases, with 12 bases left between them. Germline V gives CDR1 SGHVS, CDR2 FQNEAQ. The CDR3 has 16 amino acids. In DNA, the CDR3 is TGTGCCAGCAGCTTAGCCAGGATTTCGAGCTCCTACGAGCAGTACTTC. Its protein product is CASSLARISSSYEQYF.

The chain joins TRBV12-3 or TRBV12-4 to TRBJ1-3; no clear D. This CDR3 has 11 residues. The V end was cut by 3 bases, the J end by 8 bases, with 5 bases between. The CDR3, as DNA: TGTGCCAGCAGTTTGGTATACACCATATATTTT. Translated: CASSLVYTIYF.

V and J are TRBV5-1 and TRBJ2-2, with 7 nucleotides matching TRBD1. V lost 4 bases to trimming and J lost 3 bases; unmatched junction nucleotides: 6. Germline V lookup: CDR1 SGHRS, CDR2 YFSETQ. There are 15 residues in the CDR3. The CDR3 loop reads CASSRGQEDTGELFF. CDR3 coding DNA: TGCGCCAGCAGCCGAGGACAGGAAGACACCGGGGAGCTGTTTTTT.

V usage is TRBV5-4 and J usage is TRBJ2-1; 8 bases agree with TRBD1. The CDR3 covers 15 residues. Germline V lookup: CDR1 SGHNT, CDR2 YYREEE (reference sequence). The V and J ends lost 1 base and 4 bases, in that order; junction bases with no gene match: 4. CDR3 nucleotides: TGTGCCAGCAGCTTGAGGGACAGGTTTTACAATGAGCAGTTCTTC. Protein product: CASSLRDRFYNEQFF.

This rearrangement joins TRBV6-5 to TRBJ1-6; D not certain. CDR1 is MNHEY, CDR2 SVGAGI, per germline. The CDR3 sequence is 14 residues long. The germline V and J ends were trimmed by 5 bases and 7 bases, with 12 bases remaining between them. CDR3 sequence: CASSPGLGNSPLHF. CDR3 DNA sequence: TGTGCCAGCAGTCCCGGGTTGGGAAATTCACCCCTCCACTTT.

The CDR3 region is CASSGSGDTQYF. The CDR3 coding sequence is TGTGCCAGCAGTGGAAGTGGGGATACGCAGTATTTT. The genes are TRBV6-4 and TRBJ2-3; D remains ambiguous. Germline V CDR1 and CDR2: MRHNA, SNTAGT. V lost 4 bases and J 6 bases, leaving 8 bases between the germline ends. CDR3 length: 12 residues.

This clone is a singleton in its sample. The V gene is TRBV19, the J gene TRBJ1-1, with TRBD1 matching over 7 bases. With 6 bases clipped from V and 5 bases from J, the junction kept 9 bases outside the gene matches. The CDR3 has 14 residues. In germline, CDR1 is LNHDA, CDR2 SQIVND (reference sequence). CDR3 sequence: CASRERGRDTEAFF. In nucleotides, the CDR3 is TGTGCCAGTAGGGAAAGGGGGCGCGATACTGAAGCTTTCTTT.

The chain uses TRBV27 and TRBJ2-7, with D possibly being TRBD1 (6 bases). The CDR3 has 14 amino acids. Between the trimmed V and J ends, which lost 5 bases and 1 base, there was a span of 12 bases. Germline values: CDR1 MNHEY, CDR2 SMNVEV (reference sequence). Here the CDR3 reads CASSPSDRSYEQYF. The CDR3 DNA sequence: TGTGCCAGCAGTCCTTCGGACAGATCCTACGAGCAGTACTTC.

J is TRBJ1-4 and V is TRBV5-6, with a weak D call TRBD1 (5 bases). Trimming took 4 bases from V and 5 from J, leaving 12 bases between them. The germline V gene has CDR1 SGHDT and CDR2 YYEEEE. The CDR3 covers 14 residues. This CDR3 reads CASSRQQTNEKLFF. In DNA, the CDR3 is TGTGCCAGCAGCCGACAGCAAACAAATGAAAAACTGTTTTTT.

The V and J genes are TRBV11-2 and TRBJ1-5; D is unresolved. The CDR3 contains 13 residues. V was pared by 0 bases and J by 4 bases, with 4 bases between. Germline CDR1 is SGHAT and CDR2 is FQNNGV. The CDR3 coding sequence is TGTGCCAGCAGCTTAGATCGGAATCAGCCCCAGCATTTT. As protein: CASSLDRNQPQHF.

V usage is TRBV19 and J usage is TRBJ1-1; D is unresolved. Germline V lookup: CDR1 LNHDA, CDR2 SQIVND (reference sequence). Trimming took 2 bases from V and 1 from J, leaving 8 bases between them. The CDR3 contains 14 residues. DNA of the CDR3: TGTGCCAGTAGTATATGGCAAAAGAACACTGAAGCTTTCTTT. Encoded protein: CASSIWQKNTEAFF.

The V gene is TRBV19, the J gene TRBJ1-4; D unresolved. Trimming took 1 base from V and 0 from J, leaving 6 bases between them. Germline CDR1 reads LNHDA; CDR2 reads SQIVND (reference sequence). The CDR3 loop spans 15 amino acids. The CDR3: CASSIGSPTNEKLFF. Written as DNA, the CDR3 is TGTGCCAGTAGTATAGGGTCTCCAACTAATGAAAAACTGTTTTTT.

CDR3 sequence reads: CASGRGDYEQFF. The DNA of the CDR3 is TGTGCCAGTGGTCGGGGGGATTATGAGCAGTTCTTC. This sequence joins TRBV19 and TRBJ2-1; 7 bases map to TRBD2. The junction had 6 bases not matched to a gene; V was cut back by 8 bases and J by 8 bases. This CDR3 spans 12 amino acids. Germline values: CDR1 LNHDA, CDR2 SQIVND (reference sequence).

CDR3 coding DNA: TGTGCCAGCAGCTTGGGACAGGGCTACGAGCAGTACTTC. It is translated as CASSLGQGYEQYF. The chain combines TRBV13 with TRBJ2-7; the match to TRBD1 covers 9 bases. Germline CDR1 and CDR2: PRHDT and FYEKMQ (reference sequence). V shed 3 bases, J shed 3 bases, and the junction held 0 bases outside the gene matches. There are 13 residues in the CDR3.